This entry is about one T cell receptor (beta chain). What it binds is unknown. Germline CDR1 is MDHEN and CDR2 is SYDVKM. This CDR3 has 13 residues. The J segment lost 7 bases and the V segment lost 5 bases, leaving 6 bases of the junction unmatched. This sample was included in a study of breast tumors, draining lymph nodes, adjacent tissues. TCRdb used MiXCR to reprocess the multiplex PCR reads, holding one entry per CDR3 protein. The sample holds roughly 80,000 distinct CDR3 sequences, under 25% seen once. Axillary draining lymph nodes of breast cancer patients supplied the node samples. Study-wide results and caveats: The lymph node origin of tumor T cells was framed as consistent with a hypothesis, not demonstrated. Tumor repertoires ranked between lymph nodes and nontumor tissue in diversity, with V and J gene preferences. Luminal-like breast cancer showed significantly greater tumor-nontumor repertoire similarity than basal-like breast cancer did.

Sequenced input: axillary lymph node tissue. The clonotype comes from a female donor with breast cancer. Some clones in this sample may be carry-over from other donors' samples. The V call is TRBV28, the J call TRBJ1-2; 8 bases agree with TRBD1. CDR3 residues: CASSTPRGLGYTF. The CDR3 DNA reads TGTGCCAGCAGTACACCCAGGGGGCTTGGCTACACCTTC.